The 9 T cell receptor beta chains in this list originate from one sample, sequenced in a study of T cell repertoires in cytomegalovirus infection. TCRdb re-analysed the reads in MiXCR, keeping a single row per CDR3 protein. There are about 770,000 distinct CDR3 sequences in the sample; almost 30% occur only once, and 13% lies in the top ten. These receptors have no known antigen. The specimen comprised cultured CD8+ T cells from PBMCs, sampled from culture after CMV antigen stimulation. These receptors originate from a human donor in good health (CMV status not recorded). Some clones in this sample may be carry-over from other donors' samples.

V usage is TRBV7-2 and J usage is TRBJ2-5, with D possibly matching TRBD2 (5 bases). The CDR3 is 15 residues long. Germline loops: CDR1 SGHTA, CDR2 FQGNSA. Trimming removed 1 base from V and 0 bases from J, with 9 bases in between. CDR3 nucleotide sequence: TGTGCCAGCAGCTTAGGGCTAGCTTACCAAGAGACCCAGTACTTC. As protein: CASSLGLAYQETQYF.

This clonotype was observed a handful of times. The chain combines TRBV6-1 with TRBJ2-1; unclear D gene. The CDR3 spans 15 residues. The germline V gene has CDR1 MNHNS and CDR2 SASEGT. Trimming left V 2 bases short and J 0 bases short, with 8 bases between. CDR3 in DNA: TGTGCCAGCAGTGAAATATATACCTCCTACAATGAGCAGTTCTTC. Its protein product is CASSEIYTSYNEQFF.

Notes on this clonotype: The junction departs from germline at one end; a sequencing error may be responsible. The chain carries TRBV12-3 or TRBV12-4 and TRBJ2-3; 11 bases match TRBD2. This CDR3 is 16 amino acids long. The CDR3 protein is CASRILLAGVTDTQSF. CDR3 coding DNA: TGTGCCAGCAGAATCTTACTAGCGGGGGTGACAGATACGCAGTCTTTT.

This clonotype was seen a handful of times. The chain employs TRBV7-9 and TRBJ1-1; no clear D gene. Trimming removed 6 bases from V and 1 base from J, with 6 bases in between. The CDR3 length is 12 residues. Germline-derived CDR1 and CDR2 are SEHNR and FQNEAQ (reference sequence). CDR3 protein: CASRVPNTEAFF. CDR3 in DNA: TGTGCCAGCAGGGTGCCGAACACTGAAGCTTTCTTT.

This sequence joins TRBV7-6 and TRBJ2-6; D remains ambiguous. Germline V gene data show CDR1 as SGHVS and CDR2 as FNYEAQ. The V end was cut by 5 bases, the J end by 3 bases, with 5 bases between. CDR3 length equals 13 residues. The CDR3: CASSGDGANVLTF. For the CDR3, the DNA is TGTGCCAGCAGCGGCGATGGGGCCAACGTCCTGACTTTC.

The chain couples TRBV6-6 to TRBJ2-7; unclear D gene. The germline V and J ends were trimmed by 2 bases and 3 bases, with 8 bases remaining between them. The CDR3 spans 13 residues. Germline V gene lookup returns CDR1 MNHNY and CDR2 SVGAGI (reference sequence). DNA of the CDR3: TGTGCCAGCAGTTACCTCGACAACTACGAGCAGTACTTC. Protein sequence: CASSYLDNYEQYF.

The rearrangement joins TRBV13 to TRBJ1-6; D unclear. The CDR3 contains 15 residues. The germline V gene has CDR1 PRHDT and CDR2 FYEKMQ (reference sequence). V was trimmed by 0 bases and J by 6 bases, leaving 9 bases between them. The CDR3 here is CASSLGASRNSPLHF. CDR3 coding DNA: TGTGCCAGCAGCTTAGGGGCTAGCCGTAATTCACCCCTCCACTTT.

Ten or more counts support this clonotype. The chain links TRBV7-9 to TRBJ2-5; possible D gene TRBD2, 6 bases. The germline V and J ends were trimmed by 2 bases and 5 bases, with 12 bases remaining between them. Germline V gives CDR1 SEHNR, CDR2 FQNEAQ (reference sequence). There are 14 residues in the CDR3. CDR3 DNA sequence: TGTGCCAGCAGCTTAACTAGCTTATCGGAGACCCAGTACTTC. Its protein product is CASSLTSLSETQYF.

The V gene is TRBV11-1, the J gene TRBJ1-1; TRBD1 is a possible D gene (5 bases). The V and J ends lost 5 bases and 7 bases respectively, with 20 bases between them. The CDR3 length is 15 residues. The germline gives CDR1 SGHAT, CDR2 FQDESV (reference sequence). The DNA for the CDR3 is TGTGCCAGCAGCCGACTACAGGCTTTCGAAGGTGAAGCTTTCTTT. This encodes CASSRLQAFEGEAFF. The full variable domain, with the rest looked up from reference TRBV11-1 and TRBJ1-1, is EAEVAQSPRYKITEKSQAVAFWCDPISGHATLYWYRQILGQGPELLVQFQDESVVDDSQLPKDRFSAERLKGVDSTLKIQPAELGDSAMYLCASSRLQAFEGEAFFGQGTRLTVV.